The 27 T cell receptor beta chains below were found in one sample sequenced in a study of human T cells and chemical hapten exposure. Time point: patch test 2, 6 weeks after DPC sensitization. Noted treatment: therapeutic diphenylcyclopropenone sensitization with weekly scalp DPC. MiXCR, run by TCRdb on the RACE reads, gives a single entry per CDR3 protein. The table lists fewer than 90,000 distinct CDR3 sequences, 6.5% to 8% of them singletons. The sequences come from whole blood, collected in connection with sensitization to the hapten diphenylcyclopropenone (DPC). Receptor source: a woman aged 25 to 39 with alopecia areata. Some clones in this sample may be carry-over from other donors' samples.

This clonotype was counted a few times. This chain connects TRBV6-6 to TRBJ2-2, with 9 bases identical to TRBD1. This CDR3 is 18 amino acids long. Germline V gene data show CDR1 as MNHNY and CDR2 as SVGAGI (reference sequence). The ends lost 4 bases at V and 4 bases at J; junction bases unmatched: 13. As DNA, the CDR3 is TGTGCCAGCAGTTCTAATCAAAACAGGGGGCGCCCCACCGGGGAGCTGTTTTTT. Translation: CASSSNQNRGRPTGELFF.

The sample holds a few counts of this clonotype. The J gene is TRBJ1-1, the V gene TRBV5-6; no reliable D call. The V and J ends lost 2 bases and 5 bases respectively, with 4 bases between them. Germline V lookup: CDR1 SGHDT, CDR2 YYEEEE. CDR3 length: 11 residues. This chain's CDR3 is CASSLKTEAFF. DNA of the CDR3: TGTGCCAGCAGCTTAAAAACTGAAGCTTTCTTT.

In its sample, this clonotype was seen many times. V gene TRBV11-2 combines with J gene TRBJ1-2; a possible D gene is TRBD1 (6 bases). V dropped 4 bases and J dropped 4 bases, with 16 bases sitting between them. Germline CDR1 reads SGHAT; CDR2 reads FQNNGV. The CDR3 runs to 15 residues. This CDR3 is CASSSDPQGPYGYTF. CDR3 coding DNA: TGTGCCAGCAGCTCCGACCCCCAGGGGCCCTATGGCTACACCTTC.

This clonotype was counted a few times. The chain employs TRBV30 and TRBJ1-1; 12 nucleotides agree with TRBD1. Germline assignment: CDR1 GTSNPN and CDR2 SVGIG (reference sequence). The V and J ends lost 8 bases and 2 bases, in that order; junction bases with no gene match: 3. This CDR3 region has 13 residues. The CDR3 region is CAGTGGRNTEAFF. The CDR3 DNA follows: TGTGCCGGGACAGGGGGCAGAAACACTGAAGCTTTCTTT.

This clonotype has only a few counts. The gene calls are TRBV7-9 and TRBJ1-5; 11 bases line up with TRBD1. J lost 6 bases, V lost 4 bases, and 5 bases had no gene match. The CDR3 is made up of 15 amino acids. The germline V gene encodes CDR1 SEHNR and CDR2 FQNEAQ (reference sequence). The CDR3 DNA is TGTGCCAGCAGCTCGGACAGGGGGCTCGGTCAGCCCCAGCATTTT. Its translation: CASSSDRGLGQPQHF.

Many counts were recorded for this clonotype. The junction differs from germline at one of its ends, possibly a read error. The CDR3 coding sequence is TGTGCCTGGAGTCCTGGACGGGGGGACCCAGTCTTC. The encoded protein is CAWSPGRGDPVF. The chain carries TRBV30 and TRBJ2-4; 7 positions match TRBD2. Germline V gene sequence: CDR1 GTSNPN, CDR2 SVGIG (reference sequence). The CDR3 sequence is 12 residues long.

The chain carries TRBV27 and TRBJ2-7; 8 bases are a match to TRBD1. There are 16 residues in the CDR3. The trim removed 4 bases at V and 6 bases at J, leaving 14 bases unmatched. The germline gives CDR1 MNHEY, CDR2 SMNVEV (reference sequence). CDR3 residues: CASSSWTGLIPSEQYF. The CDR3 DNA follows: TGTGCCAGCAGTTCCTGGACAGGGCTAATACCTTCCGAGCAGTACTTC.

This clonotype was counted a few times. The rearrangement joins TRBV19 to TRBJ1-2, with D uncertain. V lost 9 bases to trimming and J lost 7 bases, with 21 bases between them. The CDR3 extends over 14 amino acids. Germline V gene lookup returns CDR1 LNHDA and CDR2 SQIVND (reference sequence). The CDR3 loop is CASSLRAKPGGYTF. CDR3 DNA sequence: TGTGCCAGCTCCCTCCGGGCCAAGCCGGGTGGCTACACCTTC.

Ten or more counts support this clonotype. The chain uses TRBV20-1 and TRBJ1-1; no reliable D call. Germline V gene sequence: CDR1 DFQATT, CDR2 SNEGSKA (reference sequence). This CDR3 is 13 amino acids long. As DNA, the CDR3 is TGCCTATTGAGGACCGAAATCAACACTGAAGCTTTCTTT. Its translation: CLLRTEINTEAFF.

This clonotype was counted a few times. The rearrangement joins TRBV29-1 to TRBJ1-2; weak D call: TRBD1 (5 bases). Germline V CDR1 and CDR2: SQVTM, ANQGSEA. V was pared by 4 bases and J by 6 bases, with 9 bases between. The CDR3 loop spans 11 amino acids. CDR3 coding DNA: TGCAGCGTTGCTTCAGGGAATGGCTACACCTTC. Its protein product is CSVASGNGYTF.

This clonotype has a count of ten or more. The rearrangement joins TRBV11-2 to TRBJ1-4; 7 positions agree with TRBD1. J lost 11 bases, V lost 5 bases, and 11 bases had no gene match. CDR1 is SGHAT and CDR2 is FQNNGV in the germline V gene. This CDR3 contains 14 residues. CDR3: CASSSDRAGHKLFF. The CDR3 DNA is TGTGCCAGCAGCAGTGACAGGGCAGGTCACAAACTGTTTTTT. The full variable domain, its missing parts supplied by reference TRBV11-2 and TRBJ1-4, is EAGVAQSPRYKIIEKRQSVAFWCNPISGHATLYWYQQILGQGPKLLIQFQNNGVVDDSQLPKDRFSAERLKGVDSTLKIQPAKLEDSAVYLCASSSDRAGHKLFFGSGTQLSVL.

This clonotype has at least ten counts. The chain links TRBV6-6 to TRBJ2-3; 7 bases align to TRBD1. Germline CDR1 MNHNY, CDR2 SVGAGI (reference sequence). V lost 6 bases to trimming and J lost 6 bases; unmatched junction nucleotides: 9. This CDR3 region has 14 residues. CDR3 nucleotide sequence: TGTGCCAGCAGCGGGGACAGCCGCTCGGATACGCAGTATTTT. This gives the protein CASSGDSRSDTQYF.

This clonotype was seen repeatedly, ten times or more. The chain links TRBV7-9 to TRBJ2-3; no reliable D call. The length of the CDR3 is 13 residues. Trimming stripped 4 bases from V and 0 bases from J, with 5 bases between. Germline CDR1 reads SEHNR; CDR2 reads FQNEAQ (reference sequence). CDR3: CASSSESTDTQYF. CDR3 DNA: TGTGCCAGCAGCTCGGAGAGCACAGATACGCAGTATTTT.

This clonotype came up many times. V and J are TRBV18 and TRBJ1-1, with D hard to call. V was pared by 7 bases and J by 1 base, with 10 bases between. Germline V gives CDR1 KGHSH, CDR2 LQKENI. The CDR3 extends over 13 amino acids. The CDR3 is CASCGSWNTEAFF. In DNA form, the CDR3 reads TGTGCCAGCTGCGGGTCCTGGAACACTGAAGCTTTCTTT.

The rearrangement uses TRBV20-1 and TRBJ1-2; D is undetermined. Germline values: CDR1 DFQATT, CDR2 SNEGSKA (reference sequence). Trimming removed 3 bases at V and 4 bases at J, with 12 bases between. There are 13 residues in the CDR3. Here the CDR3 reads CSASYGLVYGYTF. DNA for the CDR3: TGCAGTGCTAGTTACGGGTTGGTCTATGGCTACACCTTC.

Ten or more counts support this clonotype. The chain has TRBV3-1 and TRBJ2-7, with TRBD2 as a possible D gene (6 bases). The CDR3 spans 16 residues. Germline values: CDR1 LGHDT, CDR2 YNNKEL (reference sequence). The germline V and J ends were trimmed by 4 bases and 2 bases, with 18 bases remaining between them. CDR3 protein: CASSPDLASGAYEQYF. The CDR3 nucleotides are TGTGCCAGCAGCCCAGATCTAGCTTCGGGGGCCTACGAGCAGTACTTC.

V is TRBV29-1 and J is TRBJ1-2; possibly TRBD1 for D (6 bases). This CDR3 comprises 11 residues. Trimming left V 6 bases short and J 5 bases short, with 10 bases between. Germline CDR1 SQVTM, CDR2 ANQGSEA. In DNA, the CDR3 is TGCAGCGTAGGACAGAATTATGGCTACACCTTC. The encoded protein is CSVGQNYGYTF.

The sample holds many counts of this clonotype. This rearrangement joins TRBV10-3 to TRBJ1-6; D is unresolved. Trimming left V 4 bases short and J 10 bases short, with 8 bases between. Germline V gene lookup returns CDR1 ENHRY and CDR2 SYGVKD. This CDR3 spans 12 amino acids. CDR3 loop: CAISATGSPLHF. The DNA of the CDR3 is TGTGCCATCAGTGCTACGGGGTCACCCCTCCACTTT.

The V gene is TRBV4-1, the J gene TRBJ2-7; perhaps TRBD2 as D (5 bases). The germline V gene has CDR1 MGHRA and CDR2 YSYEKL. The CDR3 is made up of 18 amino acids. With 0 bases removed from V and 3 bases from J, the gap between germline ends came to 21 bases. The CDR3 is CASSQDFPRNREGYEQYF. The CDR3 DNA reads as TGCGCCAGCAGCCAAGATTTCCCGCGGAACAGAGAGGGCTACGAGCAGTACTTC.

The chain has TRBV3-1 and TRBJ1-2, with a weak D call TRBD1 (6 bases). Germline assignment: CDR1 LGHDT and CDR2 YNNKEL (reference sequence). The germline V and J ends were trimmed by 5 bases and 5 bases, with 15 bases remaining between them. The CDR3 is made up of 14 amino acids. The CDR3 region is CASSGDWTAYGYTF. Written as DNA, the CDR3 is TGTGCCAGCAGCGGGGACTGGACAGCTTATGGCTACACCTTC.

This sequence joins TRBV5-1 and TRBJ1-1; TRBD1 agrees at 12 bases. V trimming: 4 bases; J trimming: 2 bases; junction bases outside the gene matches: 3. The CDR3 sequence is 15 residues long. Per the germline V gene, CDR1 is SGHRS and CDR2 is YFSETQ. As DNA, the CDR3 is TGCGCCAGCAGCAGGGGACAGGGGGCCAACACTGAAGCTTTCTTT. Translation gives CASSRGQGANTEAFF.

The rearrangement joins TRBV15 to TRBJ1-5; 9 positions agree with TRBD1. V trimming: 6 bases; J trimming: 4 bases; junction bases outside the gene matches: 4. The germline CDR1 and CDR2 sequences are LNHNV and YYDKDF (reference sequence). The CDR3 is 14 amino acids. This CDR3 is CATRNDRGNQPQHF. The DNA for the CDR3 is TGTGCCACCAGAAACGACAGGGGGAATCAGCCCCAGCATTTT.

Many counts were recorded for this clonotype. The chain has TRBV11-2 and TRBJ2-4; a possible D gene is TRBD2 (5 bases). CDR3 length equals 15 residues. The ends were cut back, 0 bases at V and 5 bases at J, with 11 bases in the middle. In germline, CDR1 is SGHAT, CDR2 FQNNGV. The CDR3, as DNA: TGTGCCAGCAGCTTAGACCCGGGATCCCAAAACATTCAGTACTTC. It codes for CASSLDPGSQNIQYF. The full variable domain, its missing parts supplied by reference TRBV11-2 and TRBJ2-4, is EAGVAQSPRYKIIEKRQSVAFWCNPISGHATLYWYQQILGQGPKLLIQFQNNGVVDDSQLPKDRFSAERLKGVDSTLKIQPAKLEDSAVYLCASSLDPGSQNIQYFGAGTRLSVL.

This sequence joins TRBV2 and TRBJ2-1, with 10 bases matching TRBD2. The CDR3 has 15 amino acids. Trimming took 4 bases from V and 4 from J; bases not matched to a gene: 4. Germline-derived CDR1 and CDR2 are SNHLY and FYNNEI. The CDR3 nucleotides are TGTGCCAGCAGTGTAACAGCGGGGGGGTACAATGAGCAGTTCTTC. Protein: CASSVTAGGYNEQFF. The variable domain in full, completed from reference TRBV2 and TRBJ2-1, reads EPEVTQTPSHQVTQMGQEVILRCVPISNHLYFYWYRQILGQKVEFLVSFYNNEISEKSEIFDDQFSVERPDGSNFTLKIRSTKLEDSAMYFCASSVTAGGYNEQFFGPGTRLTVL.

This clonotype was seen many times. The chain links TRBV18 to TRBJ1-5, with a tentative D call TRBD1 (5 bases). The V gene lost 2 bases and the J gene lost 3 bases, with 14 bases spanning the gap. Germline-derived CDR1 and CDR2 are KGHSH and LQKENI. CDR3 length: 16 residues. CDR3 sequence (DNA): TGTGCCAGCTCACCAAACCCCCCGGGACCCAATCAGCCCCAGCATTTT. It yields the protein CASSPNPPGPNQPQHF.

V is TRBV30 and J is TRBJ1-1, with D tentatively TRBD1 (6 bases). Germline values: CDR1 GTSNPN, CDR2 SVGIG (reference sequence). The CDR3 runs to 13 residues. V lost 2 bases and J 1 base, leaving 8 bases between the germline ends. The DNA of the CDR3 is TGTGCCTGGAGTCTACAGGGGAACACTGAAGCTTTCTTT. Translating gives CAWSLQGNTEAFF.

This chain links TRBV18 with TRBJ2-7; TRBD1 matches 9 bases. V shed 6 bases and J 6 bases; nucleotides not matched to a gene: 18. CDR3 size: 17 residues. Germline CDR1 reads KGHSH; CDR2 reads LQKENI. CDR3 amino acids: CASSRDREGARRGEQYF. CDR3 nucleotides: TGTGCCAGCTCGCGGGACAGGGAGGGCGCCCGGAGGGGCGAGCAGTACTTC.